This T cell receptor beta chain was captured in a study of blood T cells in healthy people across ages. A second PCR of about 7 to 12 cycles used a sample-barcoded 5' primer and a J-beta primer mix. TCRdb re-analysed the 5' RACE reads in MiXCR, keeping a single row per CDR3 protein. The profile covers 550,000 to 650,000 distinct CDR3 sequences, with about 28% appearing a single time and about 15% taken by the ten largest. The trim removed 3 bases at V and 7 bases at J, leaving 8 bases unmatched. Germline V lookup: CDR1 SGHRS, CDR2 YFSETQ. This CDR3 contains 14 residues. This clonotype has a handful of counts.

The sequencing sample was made of blood. The chain has TRBV5-1 and TRBJ1-2; 8 bases align to TRBD1. The receptor's source is a woman older than 75 in good health. CDR3 in DNA: TGCGCCAGCAGCTCGGAGGGGACAGGCCGTGGCTACACCTTC. Its translation: CASSSEGTGRGYTF.